Following are 3 T cell receptor beta chains from one sample sequenced in a study of T cell responses to AZD1222 COVID-19 vaccine listed by TCRdb under 2021. What the time point label conveys for this sample: baseline before first vaccination. This specimen's treatment or condition label, per the study, means: meningococcal conjugate vaccine given as trial control. Library preparation used the immunoSEQ multiplex PCR assay. Not all clones reach the TCRdb copy of this immuneACCESS table, which keeps in-frame sequences only. Checked studies attribute under half of the gap to unresolved V genes and leave the rest unexplained. This sample holds about 120,000 clones; approximately 85% were observed only once. Together, the top ten hold around 3.9% of the sample. Specimen: peripheral blood, collected on day 0 of MenACWY control vaccination. The source is an adult in good health.

V usage is TRBV19 and J usage is TRBJ2-7; 8 positions match TRBD2. CDR3 size: 14 residues. Per germline, CDR1 LNHDA and CDR2 SQIVND (reference sequence). The trim removed 3 bases at V and 3 bases at J, leaving 4 bases unmatched. In nucleotides, the CDR3 is TGTGCCAGTAGTATTGCGGGGGGTCTCTACGAGCAGTACTTC. Encoded protein: CASSIAGGLYEQYF.

This clone was picked up one time. V usage is TRBV7-2 and J usage is TRBJ1-2, with D possibly TRBD1 on 6 matching bases. Germline V lookup: CDR1 SGHTA, CDR2 FQGNSA. The CDR3 is 16 amino acids. Trimming took off 1 base at V and 3 bases at J, with 15 bases between the two ends. This chain's CDR3 is CASSLVLVGGDYGYTF. The CDR3, as DNA: TGTGCCAGCAGCTTAGTACTCGTAGGGGGTGACTATGGCTACACCTTC.

The chain has TRBV5-6 and TRBJ2-7, with TRBD1 matching 9 bases. CDR3 length: 16 amino acids. Germline V gives CDR1 SGHDT, CDR2 YYEEEE. V lost 2 bases to trimming and J lost 5 bases; unmatched junction nucleotides: 11. The CDR3 coding sequence is TGTGCCAGCAGCTTATTGGGACAGGGCGCGGTAGACGAGCAGTACTTC. It codes for CASSLLGQGAVDEQYF. The variable domain in full, with the rest retrieved from reference TRBV5-6 and TRBJ2-7, is DAGVTQSPTHLIKTRGQQVTLRCSPKSGHDTVSWYQQALGQGPQFIFQYYEEEERQRGNFPDRFSGHQFPNYSSELNVNALLLGDSALYLCASSLLGQGAVDEQYFGPGTRLTVT.